These 13 T cell receptor beta chains were all obtained from the same sample, sequenced in a study of vaccination and CD4 T cells after COVID-19. The treatment: approximately 9-day PBMC culture with coronavirus spike peptide pools or control peptides (ViraFEST assay). Once obtained from cultured CD4+ T cells, the DNA was sequenced using the Oncomine TCR Beta short-read assay. TCRdb reprocessed the PCR reads via MiXCR and lists one record per CDR3 protein. The sample includes about 4,000 distinct CDR3 sequences, roughly a fifth of them seen just once. Their cognate antigens are unknown. The sample comprised CD4+ T cells from blood, cultured in vitro. The origin of the receptors is a human donor who had recovered from COVID-19.

The CDR3 bases are TGCAGTGCTAGAGATTTTGGGACAGGGGTGAACACTGAAGCTTTCTTT. The encoded protein is CSARDFGTGVNTEAFF. V is TRBV20-1 and J is TRBJ1-1, with 10 bases identical to TRBD1. There are 16 residues in the CDR3. Trimming cost V 0 bases and J 0 bases; bases outside gene matches: 4. CDR1 and CDR2 from the germline V gene are DFQATT and SNEGSKA (reference sequence).

The CDR3 loop is CASSLAGVGPDTQYF. The DNA of the CDR3 is TGCGCCAGCAGCTTGGCGGGGGTGGGGCCAGATACGCAGTATTTT. This chain connects TRBV5-1 to TRBJ2-3, with D perhaps TRBD2 (6 bases). This CDR3 is 15 amino acids long. Trimming stripped 0 bases from V and 4 bases from J, with 12 bases between. Germline CDR1 reads SGHRS; CDR2 reads YFSETQ.

This clonotype is classed as medium-sized (0.01 to 0.1%). This chain connects TRBV5-5 to TRBJ1-1; D not certain. The CDR3 covers 15 residues. CDR1 SGHKS and CDR2 YYEKEE come from the germline V gene (reference sequence). V lost 3 bases to trimming and J lost 4 bases, with 16 bases between them. CDR3 loop: CASSSSSQRVTEAFF. The CDR3 DNA is TGTGCCAGCAGCTCTTCCTCGCAGCGGGTCACTGAAGCTTTCTTT.

This sequence joins TRBV7-3 and TRBJ2-1; D perhaps matches TRBD1 (6 bases). V was cut by 4 bases and J by 0 bases, with 13 bases left in between. The CDR3 length is 16 residues. Germline V CDR1 and CDR2: SGHTA, FQGTGA. The DNA of the CDR3 is TGTGCCAGCAGCTCCCTCCTGGGGGCCTCCTACAATGAGCAGTTCTTC. Protein: CASSSLLGASYNEQFF.

This clonotype has a handful of counts. The V call is TRBV2, the J call TRBJ2-1; perhaps TRBD2 as D (6 bases). The CDR3 is made up of 13 amino acids. Between the trimmed V and J ends, which lost 7 bases and 2 bases, there was a span of 9 bases. Germline V CDR1 and CDR2: SNHLY, FYNNEI. CDR3: CASNGRTYNEQFF. The CDR3 coding sequence is TGTGCCAGCAATGGGAGGACCTACAATGAGCAGTTCTTC.

The chain recombines TRBV30 with TRBJ2-7; D perhaps matches TRBD1 (6 bases). CDR1 is GTSNPN, CDR2 SVGIG, per germline (reference sequence). There are 13 residues in the CDR3. Trimming took 1 base from V and 2 from J, leaving 9 bases between them. The CDR3 is CAWSGDRPYEQYF. The DNA of the CDR3 is TGTGCCTGGAGTGGAGACAGGCCCTACGAGCAGTACTTC.

This clonotype showed up just a few times. The J gene is TRBJ1-2, the V gene TRBV19; D is unresolved. The germline CDR1 and CDR2 sequences are LNHDA and SQIVND (reference sequence). V lost 6 bases, J lost 6 bases, and 14 bases lay in between. This CDR3 comprises 13 residues. The CDR3 DNA reads as TGTGCCAGTAGCAACAGCCCTCTTAATGGCTACACCTTC. Protein product: CASSNSPLNGYTF.

By frequency in the sample, this clonotype is large (0.1 to 1%). V and J are TRBV6-1 and TRBJ2-5, with D perhaps matching TRBD1 or TRBD2 (5 bases each). This CDR3 comprises 12 residues. V dropped 6 bases and J dropped 5 bases, with 10 bases sitting between them. Germline V gene sequence: CDR1 MNHNS, CDR2 SASEGT. This chain's CDR3 is CASRRGDETQYF. In DNA, the CDR3 is TGTGCCAGCAGGAGGGGCGACGAGACCCAGTACTTC.

There are a few counts of this clonotype. The chain carries TRBV18 and TRBJ1-2; 8 bases map to TRBD1. V was clipped by 2 bases and J by 4 bases; unmatched bases: 6. There are 15 residues in the CDR3. The germline V gene encodes CDR1 KGHSH and CDR2 LQKENI. This CDR3 is CASSPVGQEGYGYTF. The DNA of the CDR3 is TGTGCCAGCTCACCAGTGGGACAGGAGGGCTATGGCTACACCTTC.

This sequence joins TRBV11-2 and TRBJ1-1; D not resolved. With 8 bases removed from V and 1 base from J, the gap between germline ends came to 14 bases. The CDR3 has 14 residues. The germline V gene has CDR1 SGHAT and CDR2 FQNNGV. The CDR3 DNA reads as TGTGCCAGCTCGGGAGACGGGAAGAACACTGAAGCTTTCTTT. Its translation is CASSGDGKNTEAFF.

The V and J genes are TRBV30 and TRBJ1-5; TRBD1 might be the D (6 bases). This CDR3 has 14 amino acids. Germline V gene data show CDR1 as GTSNPN and CDR2 as SVGIG (reference sequence). V dropped 2 bases and J dropped 0 bases, with 8 bases sitting between them. The CDR3 sequence is CAWSKDSSNQPQHF. CDR3 coding DNA: TGTGCCTGGAGTAAGGACAGTAGCAATCAGCCCCAGCATTTT.

The V and J genes are TRBV27 and TRBJ2-7; D gene uncertain. Germline V gives CDR1 MNHEY, CDR2 SMNVEV (reference sequence). The V gene lost 6 bases and the J gene lost 12 bases, with 24 bases spanning the gap. The length of the CDR3 is 14 residues. CDR3 nucleotides: TGTGCCAGCAGGACCCCATTGAGAGCCACGCCCTGGTACTTC. Protein sequence: CASRTPLRATPWYF.

By share of the sample, this clonotype is medium-sized (0.01 to 0.1%). The rearrangement uses TRBV6-1 and TRBJ1-1, with a tentative D call TRBD1 (5 bases). V lost 6 bases to trimming and J lost 3 bases, with 14 bases between them. Germline V lookup: CDR1 MNHNS, CDR2 SASEGT. The CDR3 sequence is 14 residues long. The CDR3 region has the DNA TGTGCCAGCAGCTCACGACAGTCTGACACTGAAGCTTTCTTT. This sequence encodes CASSSRQSDTEAFF.